This TCR beta chain originates from a study of blood T cell repertoires in COVID-19. V lost 1 base to trimming and J lost 1 base; unmatched junction nucleotides: 3. This CDR3 contains 15 residues. Germline CDR1 is SGHTA and CDR2 is FQGNSA. Methods used by the authors: It was from reference gene primer amplification that nucleated cell counts were estimated. TCRdb's copy holds only in-frame clones and misses some; the assay was immunoSEQ multiplex PCR. That table supplies the V and J calls and clone size; D and trimming were determined from the DNA. The profile shows some 45,000 clones, about 91% of them singletons.

The sequence derives from a man aged 55 to 70 with active COVID-19. What was sequenced was peripheral blood. V and J are TRBV7-2 and TRBJ2-7, with 8 positions matching TRBD1. The DNA of the CDR3 is TGTGCCAGCAGCTTAGTCCAGGGGGCGTCCTACGAGCAGTACTTC. Amino acids: CASSLVQGASYEQYF.